This passage covers 10 T cell receptor beta chains from one sample sequenced in a study of blood T cells in healthy people across ages (dated by TCRdb to between 2015 and 2016). Library construction relied on 5' RACE. Sequenced on an Illumina HiSeq 2500. A second PCR of about 6 to 12 cycles was performed with a sample-barcoded 5' primer and a J-beta primer mix. TCRdb handled the public reads itself, with Q25 trimming in fastp and clone calling in MiXCR, and kept productive beta chains. Records with the same CDR3 protein are collapsed into one entry carrying the most frequent genes and DNA. The sample has some 1.5 million distinct CDR3 sequences on record, roughly 28% of them singletons. Jointly, the top ten make up 7.7% of the sample. Specimen: blood. The receptors stem from a woman aged 25 to 45 in good health.

V gene TRBV7-9 combines with J gene TRBJ2-1; D may correspond to TRBD1 or TRBD2 (5 bases each). This CDR3 has 17 amino acids. Trimming removed 5 bases from V and 13 bases from J, with 30 bases in between. The germline gives CDR1 SEHNR, CDR2 FQNEAQ (reference sequence). The CDR3 nucleotides read TGTGCCAGCAGCGCCGCCGGCCCCCGTACAATCACGGGGACCCAGTTCTTC. Translating it yields CASSAAGPRTITGTQFF.

This clonotype turned up a few times. Relative to the germline gene, one junction end is altered; a read error may explain this. This chain links TRBV7-2 with TRBJ2-7; TRBD1 matches at 9 bases. The CDR3 spans 12 residues. Germline CDR1 SGHTA, CDR2 FQGNSA. CDR3 protein: CASSLARDRAVF. The CDR3 coding sequence is TGTGCCAGCAGCTTAGCCCGGGACAGGGCAGTCTTC.

This clonotype has only a few counts. This sequence joins TRBV12-3 or TRBV12-4 and TRBJ1-1; 8 nucleotides agree with TRBD1. This CDR3 is 15 amino acids long. V lost 10 bases and J lost 0; bases outside the gene matches: 10. CDR3 sequence reads: CAISHDRGMNTEAFF. The CDR3 DNA sequence: TGTGCCATATCTCACGACAGGGGAATGAACACTGAAGCTTTCTTT.

The chain couples TRBV20-1 to TRBJ1-3; D unresolved. V lost 4 bases to trimming and J lost 1 base, with 8 bases between them. The CDR3 runs to 13 residues. Germline-derived CDR1 and CDR2 are DFQATT and SNEGSKA (reference sequence). The CDR3 DNA reads TGCAGTGCTACGGGTAATTCTGGAAACACCATATATTTT. This gives the protein CSATGNSGNTIYF.

In its sample, this clonotype was seen a few times. The chain carries TRBV3-1 and TRBJ1-6; the D is unclear. V shed 0 bases and J shed 8 bases, with 5 bases lying between them. Germline V gene sequence: CDR1 LGHDT, CDR2 YNNKEL (reference sequence). CDR3 size: 13 residues. CDR3 DNA sequence: TGTGCCAGCAGCCAAGAAGCTGATTCACCCCTCCACTTT. Residues: CASSQEADSPLHF.

The rearrangement joins TRBV13 to TRBJ1-2; D is unclear. Germline assignment: CDR1 PRHDT and CDR2 FYEKMQ (reference sequence). Deletions cut 7 bases from V and 2 bases from J, with 14 bases between. This CDR3 contains 14 residues. This CDR3 is CASTSGTENYGYTF. The CDR3 DNA reads TGTGCCAGCACAAGTGGAACAGAAAACTATGGCTACACCTTC. Full variable domain (missing parts from reference TRBV13 and TRBJ1-2): AAGVIQSPRHLIKEKRETATLKCYPIPRHDTVYWYQQGPGQDPQFLISFYEKMQSDKGSIPDRFSAQQFSDYHSELNMSSLELGDSALYFCASTSGTENYGYTFGSGTRLTVV.

A few counts support this clonotype. V gene TRBV10-3 combines with J gene TRBJ2-7; 7 nucleotides align to TRBD1. Per germline, CDR1 ENHRY and CDR2 SYGVKD. J lost 0 bases, V lost 3 bases, and 5 bases had no gene match. This CDR3 has 15 residues. The CDR3 DNA reads as TGTGCCATCAGTGAAACAGGGGCGAGCTCCTACGAGCAGTACTTC. Its translation is CAISETGASSYEQYF.

V is TRBV7-2 and J is TRBJ1-1; D not certain. Trimming stripped 4 bases from V and 4 bases from J, with 10 bases between. Germline CDR1 reads SGHTA; CDR2 reads FQGNSA. This CDR3 comprises 13 residues. The CDR3 reads CASSSTRATEAFF. CDR3 nucleotide sequence: TGTGCCAGCAGCTCTACGAGGGCCACTGAAGCTTTCTTT.

This clonotype has a handful of counts. The rearrangement joins TRBV27 to TRBJ2-5, with D perhaps TRBD1 (5 bases). CDR3 length: 14 amino acids. Trimming cost V 5 bases and J 8 bases, with 18 bases left between them. Germline loops: CDR1 MNHEY, CDR2 SMNVEV (reference sequence). This CDR3 is CASSPQGGRRTQYF. Here the CDR3 DNA reads TGTGCCAGCAGTCCGCAGGGTGGCAGGCGTACCCAGTACTTC.

V gene TRBV12-3 or TRBV12-4 combines with J gene TRBJ2-3; 9 bases are a match to TRBD1. V lost 5 bases to trimming and J lost 5 bases; unmatched junction nucleotides: 11. This CDR3 has 16 residues. The CDR3: CASSPYDRGTGDTQYF. Written as DNA, the CDR3 is TGTGCCAGCAGTCCTTACGACAGGGGGACGGGAGATACGCAGTATTTT.